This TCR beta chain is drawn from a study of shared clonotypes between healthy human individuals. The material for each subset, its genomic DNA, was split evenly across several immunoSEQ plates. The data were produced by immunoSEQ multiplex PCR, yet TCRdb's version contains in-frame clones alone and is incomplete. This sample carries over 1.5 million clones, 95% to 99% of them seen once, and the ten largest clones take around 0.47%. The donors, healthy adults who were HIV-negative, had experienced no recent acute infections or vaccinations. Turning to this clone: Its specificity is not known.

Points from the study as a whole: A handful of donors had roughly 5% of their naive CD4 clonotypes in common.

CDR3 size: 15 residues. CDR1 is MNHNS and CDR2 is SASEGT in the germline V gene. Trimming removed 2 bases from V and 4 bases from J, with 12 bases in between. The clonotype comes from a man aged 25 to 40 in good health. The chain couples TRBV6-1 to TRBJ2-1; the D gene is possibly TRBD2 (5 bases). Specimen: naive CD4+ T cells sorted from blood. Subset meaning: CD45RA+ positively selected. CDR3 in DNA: TGTGCCAGCAGTGAATCCCGGGGATCTTACAATGAGCAGTTCTTC. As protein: CASSESRGSYNEQFF.